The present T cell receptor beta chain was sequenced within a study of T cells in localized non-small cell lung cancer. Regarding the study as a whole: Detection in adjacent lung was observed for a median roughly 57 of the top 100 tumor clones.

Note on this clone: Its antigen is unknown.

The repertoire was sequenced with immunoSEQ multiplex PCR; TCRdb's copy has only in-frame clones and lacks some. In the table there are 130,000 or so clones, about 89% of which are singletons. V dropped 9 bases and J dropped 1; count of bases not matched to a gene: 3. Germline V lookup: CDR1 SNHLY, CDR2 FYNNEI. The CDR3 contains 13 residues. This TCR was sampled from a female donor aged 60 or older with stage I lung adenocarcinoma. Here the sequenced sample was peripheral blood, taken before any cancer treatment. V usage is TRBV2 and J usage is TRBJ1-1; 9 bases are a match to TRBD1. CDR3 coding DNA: TGTGCCAGGGGACAGGGCCCGAACACTGAAGCTTTCTTT. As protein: CARGQGPNTEAFF.